In its sample, the clone carrying this TCR beta chain was seen many times. This specimen comes from a study of T cells in Graves' hyperthyroidism and ophthalmopathy. The study included ophthalmopathy patients with Clinical Activity Score at least 3, NOSPECS grade at least 4 and duration under 3 months. The CDR3 has 15 residues. Trimming took 5 bases from V and 6 from J, leaving 20 bases between them. CDR1 and CDR2 (germline): SEHNR, FQNEAQ (reference sequence). The source material, RNA transcripts, was used to amplify TCR beta CDR3 regions. HTBI primers drove first-round RT-PCR of the TCR CDR3. TCRdb redid the calling of the multiplex PCR reads with MiXCR, one entry per CDR3 protein. The sample gives 300,000 to 450,000 distinct CDR3 sequences, roughly 15% of which show up once; around 20% is in the top ten.

The clonotype was recovered from a woman in her 30s with Graves' ophthalmopathy. The V call is TRBV7-9, the J call TRBJ2-7; a possible D gene is TRBD1 (6 bases). Sequences were obtained from blood. DNA for the CDR3: TGTGCCAGCAGCCCCCTGTTTACAGGGCCGCGCGAGCAGTACTTC. Its protein is CASSPLFTGPREQYF. Complete variable domain (other parts from reference TRBV7-9 and TRBJ2-7): DTGVSQNPRHKITKRGQNVTFRCDPISEHNRLYWYRQTLGQGPEFLTYFQNEAQLEKSRLLSDRFSAERPKGSFSTLEIQRTEQGDSAMYLCASSPLFTGPREQYFGPGTRLTVT.